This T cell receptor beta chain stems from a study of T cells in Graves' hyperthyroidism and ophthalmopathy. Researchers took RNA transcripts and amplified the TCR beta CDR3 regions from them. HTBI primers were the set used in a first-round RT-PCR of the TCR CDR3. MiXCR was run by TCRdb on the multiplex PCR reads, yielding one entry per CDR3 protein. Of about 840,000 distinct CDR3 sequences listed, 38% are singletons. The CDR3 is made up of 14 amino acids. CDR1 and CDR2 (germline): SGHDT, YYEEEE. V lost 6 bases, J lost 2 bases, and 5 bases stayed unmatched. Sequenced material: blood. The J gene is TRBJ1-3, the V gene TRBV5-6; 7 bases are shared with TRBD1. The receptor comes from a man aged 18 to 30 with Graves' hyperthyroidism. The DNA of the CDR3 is TGTGCCAGCACCCAGACAGGGCCTGGAAACACCATATATTTT. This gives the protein CASTQTGPGNTIYF.